This passage covers 22 T cell receptor beta chains from one sample sequenced in a study of early T cells in non-severe SARS-CoV-2 infection. Each CDR3 protein gets one entry after TCRdb re-called the 5' RACE reads with MiXCR. The repertoire holds under 25,000 distinct CDR3 sequences, with approximately 4.6% as singletons. What was sequenced was whole blood. The receptors were sampled from an adult who was a healthcare worker with PCR-confirmed SARS-CoV-2 infection or an uninfected control (not recorded which).

This clonotype was detected only a few times. The chain links TRBV12-3 or TRBV12-4 to TRBJ2-7; 8 positions agree with TRBD1. V dropped 5 bases and J dropped 3; count of bases not matched to a gene: 9. The length of the CDR3 is 15 residues. This CDR3 reads CASSTRTGMVYEQYF. DNA of the CDR3: TGTGCCAGCAGTACAAGGACAGGGATGGTCTACGAGCAGTACTTC.

This clonotype has ten or more counts. The genes are TRBV5-1 and TRBJ2-5; D might be TRBD1 (5 bases). This CDR3 spans 15 amino acids. Germline CDR1 is SGHRS and CDR2 is YFSETQ. V lost 0 bases to trimming and J lost 11 bases, with 20 bases between them. CDR3 sequence reads: CASSLEVTASGEQYF. In DNA, the CDR3 is TGCGCCAGCAGCTTGGAGGTGACAGCCAGTGGTGAACAGTACTTC.

Only a few counts were recorded for this clonotype. The chain carries TRBV20-1 and TRBJ1-6; D is unresolved. CDR1 and CDR2 (germline): DFQATT, SNEGSKA (reference sequence). V lost 3 bases to trimming and J lost 5 bases, with 17 bases between them. The length of the CDR3 is 16 residues. CDR3 nucleotide sequence: TGCAGTGCTAGGGGATTAGGAGACATCGATAATTCACCCCTCCACTTT. It yields the protein CSARGLGDIDNSPLHF.

This clonotype was seen at least ten times. DNA for the CDR3: TGTGCCAGAAGCTTGGCAGGGGGCTACACCTTC. It is translated as CARSLAGGYTF. J is TRBJ1-2 and V is TRBV5-3; D is perhaps TRBD1 (5 bases). TRBV5-3 falls under the ORF class, with uncertain function. Trimming left V 0 bases short and J 8 bases short, with 5 bases between. The CDR3 spans 11 residues.

The chain is built from TRBV27 and TRBJ2-7; 10 bases are shared with TRBD1. Germline CDR1 and CDR2: MNHEY and SMNVEV (reference sequence). The length of the CDR3 is 14 residues. Germline trimming cut 4 bases from V and 4 bases from J; bases unmatched to any gene: 4. The CDR3: CASSWTGGYYEQYF. As DNA, the CDR3 is TGTGCCAGCAGTTGGACAGGGGGGTATTACGAGCAGTACTTC.

Comments on this clonotype: A much larger clonotype is one base distant, so this may be a read error. No conserved phenylalanine or tryptophan is present at the end of the CDR3, so a read error is the likely explanation. The chain has TRBV5-1 and TRBJ1-1; the match to TRBD1 covers 7 bases. CDR1 is SGHRS, CDR2 YFSETQ, per germline. CDR3 size: 14 residues. Unmatched junction bases numbered 7, after V lost 3 bases and J lost 5 bases. The CDR3 bases are TGCGCCAGCAGCTCTGGGACAGCCAGAACTGAAGCTTTCCTT. It specifies CASSSGTARTEAFL.

This clonotype has ten or more counts. V usage is TRBV7-9 and J usage is TRBJ2-1; no firm D call. The CDR3 runs 14 residues. Trimming removed 1 base from V and 6 bases from J, with 10 bases in between. In germline, CDR1 is SEHNR, CDR2 FQNEAQ (reference sequence). The CDR3 region has the DNA TGTGCCAGCAGCTTAGTTTTTTCGGGCAATGAGCAGTTCTTC. Translated: CASSLVFSGNEQFF.

The J gene is TRBJ2-7, the V gene TRBV30; 9 nucleotides line up with TRBD1. This CDR3 has 13 amino acids. The germline V gene has CDR1 GTSNPN and CDR2 SVGIG (reference sequence). The V segment lost 1 base and the J segment 6 bases; nucleotides outside the gene matches: 4. The CDR3 loop reads CAWSAGQGREQYF. The CDR3 DNA sequence: TGTGCCTGGAGTGCGGGACAGGGCCGCGAGCAGTACTTC.

This clonotype has a count of ten or more. This chain connects TRBV27 to TRBJ1-5, with TRBD1 as a possible D gene (5 bases). The CDR3 runs 14 residues. Germline lookup yields CDR1 MNHEY and CDR2 SMNVEV (reference sequence). Trimming left V 8 bases short and J 9 bases short, with 20 bases between. CDR3 nucleotides: TGTGCCAGCCAACGGTGGCAGGGTTCTATGCCCCAGCATTTT. Its protein product is CASQRWQGSMPQHF.

The chain has TRBV30 and TRBJ2-5; perhaps TRBD1 as D (5 bases). Trimming shortened V by 3 bases and J by 5 bases, and 13 bases separated the two germline ends. The germline gives CDR1 GTSNPN, CDR2 SVGIG (reference sequence). The CDR3 is made up of 13 amino acids. The CDR3 here is CAWSAGFQETQYF. CDR3 nucleotides: TGTGCCTGGAGCGCAGGGTTCCAGGAGACCCAGTACTTC. The full variable domain, completed using reference TRBV30 and TRBJ2-5, is SQTIHQWPATLVQPVGSPLSLECTVEGTSNPNLYWYRQAAGRGLQLLFYSVGIGQISSEVPQNLSASRPQDRQFILSSKKLLLSDSGFYLCAWSAGFQETQYFGPGTRLLVL.

This clonotype showed up many times. V and J are TRBV3-1 and TRBJ1-4; D gene uncertain. V was cut by 1 base and J by 8 bases, with 14 bases left in between. The CDR3 runs 15 residues. In germline, CDR1 is LGHDT, CDR2 YNNKEL (reference sequence). In DNA, the CDR3 is TGTGCCAGCAGCCAAGTTGATCCTAGCGGGGAAAAACTGTTTTTT. It codes for CASSQVDPSGEKLFF.

The V and J genes are TRBV7-2 and TRBJ1-6; TRBD1 matches 7 bases. This CDR3 has 19 residues. J gave up 1 base and V 6 bases, and 15 bases lay outside the gene matches. Germline-derived CDR1 and CDR2 are SGHTA and FQGNSA. The chain's CDR3 is CASRAGQEGPRSYNSPLHF. Written as DNA, the CDR3 is TGTGCCAGCAGAGCTGGACAGGAGGGCCCTCGGTCCTATAATTCACCCCTCCACTTT.

This clonotype has ten or more counts. The V and J genes are TRBV12-3 or TRBV12-4 and TRBJ1-1; D is ambiguous. Trimming took 10 bases from V and 0 from J, leaving 12 bases between them. This CDR3 is 13 amino acids long. The CDR3 nucleotides are TGTGCCACCTCCCGGGCGTTGAACACTGAAGCTTTCTTT. Translated, it gives CATSRALNTEAFF.

This clonotype was seen repeatedly, ten times or more. The genes are TRBV6-6 and TRBJ1-1; a possible D gene is TRBD1 (6 bases). Per the germline V gene, CDR1 is MNHNY and CDR2 is SVGAGI (reference sequence). The CDR3 totals 19 residues. The germline V and J ends were trimmed by 0 bases and 5 bases, with 25 bases remaining between them. The CDR3 DNA is TGTGCCAGCAGTTACTCAGCCTCCCTACAGGGAGTTCTGGGGACTGAAGCTTTCTTT. Translating gives CASSYSASLQGVLGTEAFF.

V and J are TRBV19 and TRBJ1-6, with a tentative D call TRBD1 (5 bases). The ends were cut back, 3 bases at V and 9 bases at J, with 18 bases in the middle. This CDR3 contains 16 residues. Germline-derived CDR1 and CDR2 are LNHDA and SQIVND (reference sequence). CDR3 residues: CASSISLSREISPLHF. Written as DNA, the CDR3 is TGTGCCAGTAGTATTTCGCTCAGCAGGGAGATTTCACCCCTCCACTTT.

This clonotype was found many times. The chain employs TRBV20-1 and TRBJ2-7; 11 bases agree with TRBD2. This CDR3 comprises 15 residues. V lost 5 bases to trimming and J lost 2 bases; unmatched junction nucleotides: 8. CDR1 and CDR2 (germline): DFQATT, SNEGSKA (reference sequence). CDR3 bases: TGCAGTGCTCCTGGACTAGCGGGTAACCCCTACGAGCAGTACTTC. This gives the protein CSAPGLAGNPYEQYF.

By sample share, this clonotype is medium-sized (0.01 to 0.1%). The chain combines TRBV7-8 with TRBJ2-2; tentatively, D is TRBD1 (6 bases). Trimming cost V 5 bases and J 3 bases, with 10 bases left between them. Germline loops: CDR1 SGHVS, CDR2 FQNEAQ. The CDR3 has 14 residues. The chain's CDR3 is CASSIRQDTGELFF. Written as DNA, the CDR3 is TGTGCCAGCAGCATCAGACAGGACACCGGGGAGCTGTTTTTT.

This clonotype has more than one count but fewer than ten. V is TRBV7-2 and J is TRBJ2-3, with 7 bases that match TRBD1. V gave up 4 bases and J gave up 2 bases; unmatched junction bases: 6. This CDR3 is built from 15 residues. In germline, CDR1 is SGHTA, CDR2 FQGNSA. DNA of the CDR3: TGTGCCAGCAGCTCGACAGGGCTACTCACAGATACGCAGTATTTT. Translated: CASSSTGLLTDTQYF.

This clonotype was seen many times. The chain uses TRBV2 and TRBJ2-3; TRBD2 agrees at 7 bases. V dropped 4 bases and J dropped 1; count of bases not matched to a gene: 5. Germline-derived CDR1 and CDR2 are SNHLY and FYNNEI. The CDR3 is made up of 15 amino acids. The CDR3 protein is CASSGGGSGTDTQYF. CDR3 bases: TGTGCCAGCAGTGGCGGGGGTAGCGGCACAGATACGCAGTATTTT.

Many counts were recorded for this clonotype. V usage is TRBV2 and J usage is TRBJ1-6, with 9 nucleotides matching TRBD1. J was trimmed by 10 bases and V by 3 bases; bases with no gene match: 4. CDR1 and CDR2 (germline): SNHLY, FYNNEI. The CDR3 consists of 14 residues. DNA for the CDR3: TGTGCCAGCAGTGATAGTGGACAGGGGTCACCCCTCCACTTT. Protein product: CASSDSGQGSPLHF. Full variable domain (missing parts from reference TRBV2 and TRBJ1-6): EPEVTQTPSHQVTQMGQEVILRCVPISNHLYFYWYRQILGQKVEFLVSFYNNEISEKSEIFDDQFSVERPDGSNFTLKIRSTKLEDSAMYFCASSDSGQGSPLHFGNGTRLTVT.

By sample fraction, this clonotype is medium-sized. Here the CDR3 DNA reads TGTGCCAGCAGTTACCGGGGGAGTGGAGAGACCCAGTACTTC. This sequence encodes CASSYRGSGETQYF. The V gene is TRBV6-2 or TRBV6-3, the J gene TRBJ2-5; a possible D gene is TRBD2 (6 bases). Germline V lookup: CDR1 MNHEY, CDR2 SVGEGT. CDR3 size: 14 residues. Deletions cut 2 bases from V and 4 bases from J, with 11 bases between.

In regard to this clonotype: One end of the junction varies from germline; a read error may be responsible. The gene calls are TRBV10-3 and TRBJ1-1; 10 bases are a match to TRBD1. The length of the CDR3 is 13 residues. Germline CDR1 ENHRY, CDR2 SYGVKD. CDR3 loop: CVISGQGETEAFF. The CDR3 DNA sequence: TGTGTCATCAGTGGACAGGGGGAAACTGAAGCTTTCTTT.